This entry describes one TCR beta chain. Patients in Seattle were enrolled during active infection, then followed longitudinally. In the authors' workflow: By means of reference gene primer amplification, nucleated cell counts were estimated. Sequencing used immunoSEQ multiplex PCR; TCRdb keeps in-frame clones, though not all of them. V and J calls and clone size come straight from that table; D and trimming were deduced from the DNA. The data hold 300,000 to 450,000 clones, with more than 75% observed a single time. This sample is drawn from a study of blood T cell repertoires in COVID-19. Whole-study context: Samples representing acute and convalescent COVID-19 were sourced from the United States, Italy and Spain. T cells, B-cell-depleted T cells, or PBMCs supplied cDNA or gDNA.

The V and J ends lost 1 base and 4 bases, in that order; junction bases with no gene match: 10. The CDR3 loop spans 17 amino acids. The germline V gene encodes CDR1 MGHRA and CDR2 YSYEKL. The J gene is TRBJ1-5, the V gene TRBV4-1; 7 bases are a match to TRBD1. This TCR came from a woman aged 55-70 years with COVID-19, enrolled during active disease. Sequenced: peripheral blood. In DNA form, the CDR3 reads TGCGCCAGCAGCCAAGGACAGGGCCCTGATTGGAATCAGCCCCAGCATTTT. Translation gives CASSQGQGPDWNQPQHF.